The 31 T cell receptor beta chains below come from one sample, sequenced in a study of shared clonotypes between healthy human individuals. Clones were sequenced by immunoSEQ multiplex PCR, and TCRdb holds only the in-frame ones, with some missing. Of about 1,900,000 clones in the sample, approximately 94% are singletons; the top ten hold less than 1.5%. Naive CD8 cells lacked CD45RO and underwent positive selection for CCR7, leaving out terminally differentiated effector memory CD45RA+ cells. The sample taken for sequencing was naive CD8+ T cells sorted from blood. Every receptor here comes from a man aged 18 to 30 in good health.

The rearrangement uses TRBV4-2 and TRBJ2-2; D is perhaps TRBD1 (5 bases). The CDR3 runs to 16 residues. Germline V gene data show CDR1 as LGHNA and CDR2 as YNFKEQ. V was clipped by 3 bases and J by 2 bases, with 13 bases between them. For the CDR3, the DNA is TGTGCCAGCAGCCAGTGGTCAGGGCCTAACACCGGGGAGCTGTTTTTT. Protein: CASSQWSGPNTGELFF.

This clone came up once. The V and J genes are TRBV6-6 and TRBJ1-2, with D perhaps TRBD1 (6 bases). Trimming left V 2 bases short and J 8 bases short, with 21 bases between. Germline CDR1 and CDR2: MNHNY and SVGAGI (reference sequence). The CDR3 length is 16 residues. In DNA, the CDR3 is TGTGCCAGCAGTTACCCCCTCGGAGGGGGGGCGCAAGGCTACACCTTC. Protein sequence: CASSYPLGGGAQGYTF.

CDR3 nucleotides: TGTGCCAGCAGCTCCCCCGGGGACGGGTGGGAGACCCAGTACTTC. It encodes CASSSPGDGWETQYF. The rearrangement uses TRBV11-2 and TRBJ2-5; D is perhaps TRBD1 or TRBD2 (5 bases each). The CDR3 spans 15 residues. Germline lookup yields CDR1 SGHAT and CDR2 FQNNGV. V was trimmed by 4 bases and J by 5 bases, leaving 17 bases between them.

The V and J genes are TRBV6-5 and TRBJ2-1; TRBD2 matches at 7 bases. Losses at the gene ends were 5 bases for V and 5 bases for J; bases not matched to a gene: 9. CDR3 length: 15 residues. CDR1 and CDR2 from the germline V gene are MNHEY and SVGAGI. The CDR3 here is CASSPVGGLNNEQFF. The CDR3 region has the DNA TGTGCCAGCAGTCCCGTGGGGGGACTAAACAATGAGCAGTTCTTC.

The chain links TRBV7-9 to TRBJ2-5, with a possible D match to TRBD1 (6 bases). V was pared by 5 bases and J by 0 bases, with 10 bases between. CDR3 size: 14 residues. The germline V gene encodes CDR1 SEHNR and CDR2 FQNEAQ (reference sequence). Written as DNA, the CDR3 is TGTGCCAGCAGCGATGGGGGCTACCAAGAGACCCAGTACTTC. Residues: CASSDGGYQETQYF.

This clone was recorded a few times. DNA for the CDR3: TGTGCCAGCAGCTTCTGGGGGAGCCCTGTCTATGGCTACACCTTC. It is translated as CASSFWGSPVYGYTF. The chain has TRBV5-6 and TRBJ1-2; D might be TRBD1 (5 bases). The length of the CDR3 is 15 residues. V was shortened by 2 bases and J by 4 bases, with 15 bases between the two germline ends. Germline V gives CDR1 SGHDT, CDR2 YYEEEE.

The gene calls are TRBV9 and TRBJ2-4; D ambiguous. The germline CDR1 and CDR2 sequences are SGDLS and YYNGEE. The CDR3 contains 13 residues. The germline V and J ends were trimmed by 0 bases and 7 bases, with 8 bases remaining between them. The CDR3 protein is CASSVGSSNIQYF. The CDR3 coding sequence is TGTGCCAGCAGCGTAGGGAGTTCGAACATTCAGTACTTC. Combining the CDR3 with reference TRBV9 and TRBJ2-4 gives the whole variable domain DSGVTQTPKHLITATGQRVTLRCSPRSGDLSVYWYQQSLDQGLQFLIQYYNGEERAKGNILERFSAQQFPDLHSELNLSSLELGDSALYFCASSVGSSNIQYFGAGTRLSVL.

This chain uses TRBV7-8 with TRBJ1-5, with D hard to call. This CDR3 is 12 amino acids long. The germline CDR1 and CDR2 sequences are SGHVS and FQNEAQ. Deletions cut 5 bases from V and 6 bases from J, with 8 bases between. The CDR3 sequence: CASSPIIQPQHF. The DNA for the CDR3 is TGTGCCAGCAGCCCTATAATTCAGCCCCAGCATTTT.

V usage is TRBV4-3 and J usage is TRBJ1-5; D is ambiguous. CDR3 size: 16 residues. Trimming took 0 bases from V and 7 from J, leaving 16 bases between them. Germline assignment: CDR1 LGHNA and CDR2 YSLEER. CDR3 residues: CASSQEFTASGQPQHF. The CDR3 DNA follows: TGCGCCAGCAGCCAAGAATTCACCGCGTCTGGCCAGCCCCAGCATTTT.

The chain carries TRBV7-2 and TRBJ2-7, with D perhaps matching TRBD2 (6 bases). Trimming removed 1 base at V and 5 bases at J, with 12 bases between. The CDR3 covers 14 residues. Germline V gene sequence: CDR1 SGHTA, CDR2 FQGNSA. The CDR3 sequence: CASSLDWTNDEQYF. The CDR3 nucleotides are TGTGCCAGCAGCTTAGACTGGACTAACGACGAGCAGTACTTC.

CDR3 coding DNA: TGCGCCAGCAGTCGTGTACAGGGGGACGAGACCCAGTACTTC. It is translated as CASSRVQGDETQYF. This sequence joins TRBV4-1 and TRBJ2-5, with TRBD1 matching over 8 bases. Germline V gives CDR1 MGHRA, CDR2 YSYEKL. J gave up 5 bases and V 6 bases, and 8 bases lay outside the gene matches. The CDR3 length is 14 residues.

CDR3 coding DNA: TGTGCCAGCATAGTGACAGGCCTTCCCTATGGCTACACCTTC. Its translation: CASIVTGLPYGYTF. The chain joins TRBV27 to TRBJ1-2; tentatively, D is TRBD1 (6 bases). Trimming removed 7 bases from V and 4 bases from J, with 16 bases in between. CDR1 MNHEY and CDR2 SMNVEV come from the germline V gene (reference sequence). This CDR3 has 14 amino acids.

The V gene is TRBV30, the J gene TRBJ2-2; D call uncertain. The CDR3 loop spans 13 amino acids. Germline-derived CDR1 and CDR2 are GTSNPN and SVGIG (reference sequence). V lost 2 bases and J 1 base, leaving 5 bases between the germline ends. This CDR3 reads CAWSTENTGELFF. CDR3 DNA sequence: TGTGCCTGGAGTACGGAGAACACCGGGGAGCTGTTTTTT.

This clone turned up a few times. This rearrangement joins TRBV28 to TRBJ2-5; TRBD2 is a possible D gene (6 bases). Trimming removed 2 bases from V and 3 bases from J, with 16 bases in between. Per the germline V gene, CDR1 is MDHEN and CDR2 is SYDVKM. CDR3 length: 16 residues. CDR3: CASSLPQTPGEETQYF. CDR3 bases: TGTGCCAGCAGTTTACCTCAGACCCCGGGGGAAGAGACCCAGTACTTC.

The chain employs TRBV7-2 and TRBJ2-3; the match to TRBD2 covers 7 bases. Trimming at V came to 2 bases and at J to 6 bases, leaving 2 bases not matched to a gene. The CDR3 length is 13 residues. Germline lookup yields CDR1 SGHTA and CDR2 FQGNSA. The CDR3 reads CASSLTLADTQYF. Here the CDR3 DNA reads TGTGCCAGCAGCTTAACACTAGCGGATACGCAGTATTTT.

The CDR3 DNA reads TGTGCCAGCAGCTTGGAAATGAGCAAGGATACCCCCTACGAGCAGTACTTC. The encoded protein is CASSLEMSKDTPYEQYF. J is TRBJ2-7 and V is TRBV5-6; D uncertain. The CDR3 contains 17 residues. The ends were cut back, 0 bases at V and 2 bases at J, with 18 bases in the middle. Per germline, CDR1 SGHDT and CDR2 YYEEEE.

The V and J genes are TRBV5-5 and TRBJ2-5; 9 nucleotides line up with TRBD1. The length of the CDR3 is 15 residues. Germline V gene data show CDR1 as SGHKS and CDR2 as YYEKEE (reference sequence). With 4 bases clipped from V and 4 bases from J, the junction kept 8 bases outside the gene matches. The chain's CDR3 is CASSVQGARGETQYF. The CDR3 DNA sequence: TGTGCCAGCAGCGTACAGGGGGCGAGGGGAGAGACCCAGTACTTC.

The V call is TRBV7-9, the J call TRBJ2-7; the match to TRBD1 covers 9 bases. The trim removed 5 bases at V and 3 bases at J, leaving 8 bases unmatched. The CDR3 has 15 residues. Germline V gene data show CDR1 as SEHNR and CDR2 as FQNEAQ (reference sequence). The CDR3 DNA follows: TGTGCCAGCAGCCCACTAGGGACAGGGTTCTACGAGCAGTACTTC. It translates to CASSPLGTGFYEQYF.

J is TRBJ2-1 and V is TRBV29-1; TRBD1 matches at 8 bases. Unmatched junction bases numbered 5, after V lost 3 bases and J lost 7 bases. The germline gives CDR1 SQVTM, CDR2 ANQGSEA. The length of the CDR3 is 13 residues. The DNA of the CDR3 is TGCAGCGTTGAGGGCAGGGGGCGGAATGAGCAGTTCTTC. Translation: CSVEGRGRNEQFF.

V usage is TRBV5-4 and J usage is TRBJ2-2, with 10 bases that match TRBD1. Germline V gene sequence: CDR1 SGHNT, CDR2 YYREEE (reference sequence). J lost 4 bases, V lost 4 bases, and 7 bases had no gene match. CDR3 length equals 16 residues. The CDR3: CASSTVTGGSTGELFF. The DNA of the CDR3 is TGTGCCAGCAGCACGGTGACAGGGGGCAGCACCGGGGAGCTGTTTTTT.

Comments on this clone: Other nucleotide sequences in the sample specify the same CDR3. This chain uses TRBV4-3 with TRBJ2-7; the D is unclear. V dropped 0 bases and J dropped 2 bases, with 5 bases sitting between them. Germline-derived CDR1 and CDR2 are LGHNA and YSLEER. The CDR3 has 13 residues. This CDR3 reads CASSQDQTYEQYF. The CDR3 region has the DNA TGCGCCAGCAGCCAAGACCAGACCTACGAGCAGTACTTC.

This CDR3 is CASSPLTGGTYNEQFF. CDR3 in DNA: TGTGCCAGCAGCCCGCTAACGGGGGGGACATACAATGAGCAGTTCTTC. V usage is TRBV11-2 and J usage is TRBJ2-1; TRBD2 agrees at 8 bases. Trimming cost V 5 bases and J 4 bases; bases outside gene matches: 10. Germline V gene lookup returns CDR1 SGHAT and CDR2 FQNNGV. This CDR3 comprises 16 residues.

The chain uses TRBV13 and TRBJ1-6, with D unresolved. V gave up 1 base and J gave up 6 bases, with 4 bases separating them. This CDR3 region has 13 residues. From germline, CDR1 is PRHDT and CDR2 FYEKMQ (reference sequence). The CDR3 nucleotides read TGTGCCAGCAGCTTAGTGCTTAATTCACCCCTCCACTTT. Its protein is CASSLVLNSPLHF.

This chain joins TRBV6-6 and TRBJ2-3; 7 positions agree with TRBD1. Germline lookup yields CDR1 MNHNY and CDR2 SVGAGI (reference sequence). V lost 7 bases, J lost 0 bases, and 10 bases stayed unmatched. The CDR3 has 16 amino acids. CDR3 amino acids: CASNPRTGGSTDTQYF. In DNA, the CDR3 is TGTGCCAGCAACCCTAGGACAGGCGGAAGCACAGATACGCAGTATTTT.

This chain connects TRBV5-1 to TRBJ2-4; D may be TRBD2 (6 bases). CDR3 length: 15 amino acids. V dropped 2 bases and J dropped 6 bases, with 15 bases sitting between them. Germline V gene lookup returns CDR1 SGHRS and CDR2 YFSETQ. This CDR3 reads CASSFSWGDPNIQYF. In nucleotides, the CDR3 is TGCGCCAGCAGCTTCTCGTGGGGGGACCCAAACATTCAGTACTTC.

This chain uses TRBV10-2 with TRBJ2-1, with 9 bases matching TRBD2. The CDR3 consists of 14 residues. Per germline, CDR1 WSHSY and CDR2 SAAADI. Trimming at V came to 6 bases and at J to 4 bases, leaving 4 bases not matched to a gene. The CDR3 nucleotides are TGCGCCAGCAGAAGCGGGGGGCTATACAATGAGCAGTTCTTC. This encodes CASRSGGLYNEQFF.

Note on this clone: Other DNA sequences in this specimen translate into the identical CDR3. The chain combines TRBV6-1 with TRBJ2-7, with D perhaps TRBD1 (6 bases). Trimming removed 4 bases at V and 0 bases at J, with 10 bases between. The CDR3 covers 14 residues. CDR1 and CDR2 (germline): MNHNS, SASEGT. The CDR3 protein is CASSATGSSYEQYF. CDR3 bases: TGTGCCAGCAGTGCTACAGGGTCCTCCTACGAGCAGTACTTC.

This chain joins TRBV9 and TRBJ2-7; D is tentatively TRBD1 or TRBD2 (6 bases each). This CDR3 is 14 amino acids long. Deletions cut 4 bases from V and 5 bases from J, with 16 bases between. Germline assignment: CDR1 SGDLS and CDR2 YYNGEE. CDR3 in DNA: TGTGCCAGCAGCCCTAGGAGGGACACCCACGAGCAGTACTTC. This sequence encodes CASSPRRDTHEQYF.

This sequence joins TRBV11-2 and TRBJ2-3, with TRBD2 matching 7 bases. Germline loops: CDR1 SGHAT, CDR2 FQNNGV. This CDR3 spans 17 amino acids. J was trimmed by 2 bases and V by 4 bases; bases with no gene match: 12. The CDR3 bases are TGTGCCAGCAGCTCCCTCGGACTAGACTATAACACAGATACGCAGTATTTT. It specifies CASSSLGLDYNTDTQYF.

The J gene is TRBJ2-3, the V gene TRBV11-2; 7 nucleotides match TRBD2. Germline V CDR1 and CDR2: SGHAT, FQNNGV. J gave up 4 bases and V 2 bases, and 6 bases lay outside the gene matches. This CDR3 is built from 15 residues. The DNA for the CDR3 is TGTGCCAGCAGCTTAACGGGGGGTTGGGCAGATACGCAGTATTTT. Translated, it gives CASSLTGGWADTQYF.

The V call is TRBV28, the J call TRBJ2-3; D might be TRBD2 (5 bases). Germline lookup yields CDR1 MDHEN and CDR2 SYDVKM. This CDR3 is 16 amino acids long. V was trimmed by 6 bases and J by 2 bases, leaving 18 bases between them. In DNA form, the CDR3 reads TGTGCCAGCAGGGGCTATAGCGAGTTGGCCACAGATACGCAGTATTTT. This sequence encodes CASRGYSELATDTQYF.